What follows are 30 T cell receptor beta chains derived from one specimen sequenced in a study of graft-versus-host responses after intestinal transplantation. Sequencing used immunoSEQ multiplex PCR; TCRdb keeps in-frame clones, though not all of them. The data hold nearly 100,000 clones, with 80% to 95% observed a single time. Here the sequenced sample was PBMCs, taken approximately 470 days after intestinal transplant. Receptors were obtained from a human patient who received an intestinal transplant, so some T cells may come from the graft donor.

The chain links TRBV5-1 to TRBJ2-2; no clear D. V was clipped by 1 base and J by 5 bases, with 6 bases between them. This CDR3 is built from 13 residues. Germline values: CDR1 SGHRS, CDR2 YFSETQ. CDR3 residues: CASSLTFTGELFF. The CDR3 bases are TGCGCCAGCAGCTTGACGTTTACCGGGGAGCTGTTTTTT.

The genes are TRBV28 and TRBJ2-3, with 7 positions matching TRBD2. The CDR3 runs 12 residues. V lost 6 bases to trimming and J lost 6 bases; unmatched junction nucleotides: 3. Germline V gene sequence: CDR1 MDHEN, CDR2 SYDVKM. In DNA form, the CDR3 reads TGTGCCAGCAGCGGAGCGGGGGATACGCAGTATTTT. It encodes CASSGAGDTQYF.

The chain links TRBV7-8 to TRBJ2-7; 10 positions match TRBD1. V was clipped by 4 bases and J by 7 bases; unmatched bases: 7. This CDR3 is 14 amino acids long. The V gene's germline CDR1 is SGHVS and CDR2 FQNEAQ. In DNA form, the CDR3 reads TGTGCCAGCAGCTGGGGACAGGGGCAGGTTGAGCAGTACTTC. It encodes CASSWGQGQVEQYF.

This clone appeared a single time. The CDR3 reads CASSEQTGGNTIYF. CDR3 DNA: TGTGCCAGCAGTGAACAGACCGGAGGGAACACCATATATTTT. V gene TRBV2 combines with J gene TRBJ1-3, with no clear D. The CDR3 consists of 14 residues. Germline V CDR1 and CDR2: SNHLY, FYNNEI. Trimming took 2 bases from V and 7 from J, leaving 12 bases between them.

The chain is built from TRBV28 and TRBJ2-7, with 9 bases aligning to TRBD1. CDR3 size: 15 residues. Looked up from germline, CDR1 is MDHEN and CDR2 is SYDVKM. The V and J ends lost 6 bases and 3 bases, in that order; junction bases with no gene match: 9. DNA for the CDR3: TGTGCCAGCAGACCCGGACAGGGGCAAGGCTACGAGCAGTACTTC. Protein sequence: CASRPGQGQGYEQYF.

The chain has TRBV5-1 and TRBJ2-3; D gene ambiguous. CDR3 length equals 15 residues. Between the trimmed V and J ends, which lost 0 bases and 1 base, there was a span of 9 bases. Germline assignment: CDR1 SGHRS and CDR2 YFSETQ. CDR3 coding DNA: TGCGCCAGCAGCTTGGTGGGTTTGGGCACAGATACGCAGTATTTT. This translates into CASSLVGLGTDTQYF. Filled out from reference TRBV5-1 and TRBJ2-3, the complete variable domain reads KAGVTQTPRYLIKTRGQQVTLSCSPISGHRSVSWYQQTPGQGLQFLFEYFSETQRNKGNFPGRFSGRQFSNSRSEMNVSTLELGDSALYLCASSLVGLGTDTQYFGPGTRLTVL.

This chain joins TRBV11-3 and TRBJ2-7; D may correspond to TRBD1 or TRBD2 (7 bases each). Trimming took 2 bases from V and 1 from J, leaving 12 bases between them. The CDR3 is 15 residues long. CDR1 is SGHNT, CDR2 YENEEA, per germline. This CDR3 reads CASSLSGTASYEQYF. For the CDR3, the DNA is TGTGCCAGCAGCTTAAGCGGGACAGCGTCCTACGAGCAGTACTTC.

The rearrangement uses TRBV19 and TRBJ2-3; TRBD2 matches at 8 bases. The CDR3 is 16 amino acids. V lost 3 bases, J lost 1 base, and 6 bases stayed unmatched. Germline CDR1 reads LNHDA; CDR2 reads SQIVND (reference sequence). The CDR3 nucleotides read TGTGCCAGTAGTATTGCCAGCGGGGGCCGCACAGATACGCAGTATTTT. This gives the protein CASSIASGGRTDTQYF.

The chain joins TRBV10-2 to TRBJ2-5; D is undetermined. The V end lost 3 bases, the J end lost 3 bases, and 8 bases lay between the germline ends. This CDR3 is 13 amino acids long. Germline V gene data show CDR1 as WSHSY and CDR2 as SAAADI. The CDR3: CASSDRPKETQYF. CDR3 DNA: TGCGCCAGCAGTGATAGACCAAAAGAGACCCAGTACTTC.

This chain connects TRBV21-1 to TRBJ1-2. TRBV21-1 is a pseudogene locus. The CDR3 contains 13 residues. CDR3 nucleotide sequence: TGTGCCAGCAGCAAAGCGGAGGGGGGAGGCTACACCTTC. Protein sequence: CASSKAEGGGYTF.

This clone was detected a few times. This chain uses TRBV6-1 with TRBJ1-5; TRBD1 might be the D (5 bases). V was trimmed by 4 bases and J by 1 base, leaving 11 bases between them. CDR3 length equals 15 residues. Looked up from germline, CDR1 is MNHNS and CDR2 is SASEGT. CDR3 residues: CASSGRGWSNQPQHF. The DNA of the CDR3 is TGTGCCAGCAGTGGACGGGGCTGGAGCAATCAGCCCCAGCATTTT.

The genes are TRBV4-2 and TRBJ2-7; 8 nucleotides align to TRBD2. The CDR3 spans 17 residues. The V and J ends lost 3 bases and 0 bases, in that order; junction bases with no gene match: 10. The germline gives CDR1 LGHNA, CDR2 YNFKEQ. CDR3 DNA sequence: TGTGCCAGCAGCCAGCTTTACCGGGGGGGGACCTCCTACGAGCAGTACTTC. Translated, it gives CASSQLYRGGTSYEQYF.

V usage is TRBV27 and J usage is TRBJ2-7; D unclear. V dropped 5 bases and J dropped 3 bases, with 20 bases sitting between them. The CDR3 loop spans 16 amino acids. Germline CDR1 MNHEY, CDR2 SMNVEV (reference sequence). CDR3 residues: CASSPIFPVELYEQYF. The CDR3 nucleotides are TGTGCCAGCAGTCCCATCTTCCCGGTAGAACTCTACGAGCAGTACTTC.

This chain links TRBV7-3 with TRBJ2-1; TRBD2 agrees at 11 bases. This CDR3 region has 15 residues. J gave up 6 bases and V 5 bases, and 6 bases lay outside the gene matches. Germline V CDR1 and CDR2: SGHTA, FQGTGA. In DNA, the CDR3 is TGTGCCAGCAGCGAGGCTAGCGGGGGGTTCAATGAGCAGTTCTTC. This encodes CASSEASGGFNEQFF.

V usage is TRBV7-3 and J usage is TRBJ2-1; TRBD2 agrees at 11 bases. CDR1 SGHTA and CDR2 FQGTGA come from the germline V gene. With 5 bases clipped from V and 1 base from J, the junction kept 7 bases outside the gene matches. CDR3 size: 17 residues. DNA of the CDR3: TGTGCCAGCAGCGCCCCGACTAGCGGGGATTCCTACAATGAGCAGTTCTTC. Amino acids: CASSAPTSGDSYNEQFF.

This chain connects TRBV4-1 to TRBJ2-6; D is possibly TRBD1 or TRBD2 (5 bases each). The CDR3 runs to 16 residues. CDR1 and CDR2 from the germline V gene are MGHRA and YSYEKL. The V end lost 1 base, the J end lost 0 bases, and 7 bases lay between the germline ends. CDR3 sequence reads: CASSQGDLSGANVLTF. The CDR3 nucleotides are TGCGCCAGCAGCCAAGGGGACCTCTCTGGGGCCAACGTCCTGACTTTC.

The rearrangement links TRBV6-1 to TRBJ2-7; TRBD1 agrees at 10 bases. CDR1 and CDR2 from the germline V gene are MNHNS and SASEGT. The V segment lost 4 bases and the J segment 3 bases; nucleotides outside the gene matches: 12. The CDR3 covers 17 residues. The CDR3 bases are TGTGCCAGCAGTGGGAAATCCTCCGGGACAGGGGACTACGAGCAGTACTTC. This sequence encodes CASSGKSSGTGDYEQYF.

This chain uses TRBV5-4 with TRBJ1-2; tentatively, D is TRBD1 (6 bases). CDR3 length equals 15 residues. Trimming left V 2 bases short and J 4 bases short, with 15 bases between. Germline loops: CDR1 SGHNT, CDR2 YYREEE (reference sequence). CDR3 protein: CASSLQGAGAYGYTF. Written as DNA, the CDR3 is TGTGCCAGCAGCTTACAAGGGGCAGGGGCCTATGGCTACACCTTC.

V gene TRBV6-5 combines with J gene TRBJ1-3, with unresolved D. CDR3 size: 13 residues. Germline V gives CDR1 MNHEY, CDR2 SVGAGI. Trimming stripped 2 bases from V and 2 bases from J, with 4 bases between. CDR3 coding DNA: TGTGCCAGCAGTTACGGCCCTGGAAACACCATATATTTT. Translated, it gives CASSYGPGNTIYF.

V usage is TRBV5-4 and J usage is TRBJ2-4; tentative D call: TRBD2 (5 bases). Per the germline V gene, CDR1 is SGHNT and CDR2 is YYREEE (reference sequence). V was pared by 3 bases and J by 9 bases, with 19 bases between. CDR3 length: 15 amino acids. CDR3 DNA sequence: TGTGCCAGCAGCTCCATACGCGAACTAGAAGGCATTCAGTACTTC. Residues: CASSSIRELEGIQYF.

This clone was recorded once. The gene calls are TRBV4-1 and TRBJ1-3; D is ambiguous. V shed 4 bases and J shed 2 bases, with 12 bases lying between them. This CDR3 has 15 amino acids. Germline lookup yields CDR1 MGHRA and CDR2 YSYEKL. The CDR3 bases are TGCGCCAGCAGCCCCGCGGGTCTGCCTGGAAACACCATATATTTT. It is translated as CASSPAGLPGNTIYF.

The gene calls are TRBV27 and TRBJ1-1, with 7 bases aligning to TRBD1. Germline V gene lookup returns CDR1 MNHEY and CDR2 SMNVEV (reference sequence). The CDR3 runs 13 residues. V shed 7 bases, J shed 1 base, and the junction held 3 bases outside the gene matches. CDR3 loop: CASNRGPNTEAFF. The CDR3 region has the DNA TGTGCCAGCAATAGGGGGCCGAACACTGAAGCTTTCTTT.

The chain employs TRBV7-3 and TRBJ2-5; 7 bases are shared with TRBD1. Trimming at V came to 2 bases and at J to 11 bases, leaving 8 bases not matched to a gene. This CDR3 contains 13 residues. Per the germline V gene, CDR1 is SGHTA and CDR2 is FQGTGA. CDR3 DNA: TGTGCCAGCAGCTTAGGGGACAGCCTGGAGCAGTACTTC. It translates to CASSLGDSLEQYF.

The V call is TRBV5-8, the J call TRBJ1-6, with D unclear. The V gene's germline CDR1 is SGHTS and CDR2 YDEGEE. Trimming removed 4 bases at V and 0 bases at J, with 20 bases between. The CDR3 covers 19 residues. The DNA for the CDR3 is TGTGCCAGCAGCCTATTCGCGGGAGATTTTAGCTCCTATAATTCACCCCTCCACTTT. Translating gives CASSLFAGDFSSYNSPLHF.

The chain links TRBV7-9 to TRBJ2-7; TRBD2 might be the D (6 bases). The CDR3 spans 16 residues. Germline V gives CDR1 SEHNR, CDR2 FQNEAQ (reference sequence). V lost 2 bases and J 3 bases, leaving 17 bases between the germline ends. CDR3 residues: CASSLPTSGLVYEQYF. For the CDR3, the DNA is TGTGCCAGCAGCTTACCCACATCGGGACTGGTCTACGAGCAGTACTTC.

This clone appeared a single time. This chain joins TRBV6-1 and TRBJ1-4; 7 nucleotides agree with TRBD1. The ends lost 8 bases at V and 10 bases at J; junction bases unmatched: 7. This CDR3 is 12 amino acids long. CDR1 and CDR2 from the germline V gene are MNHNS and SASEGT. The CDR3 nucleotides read TGTGCCAGCTCAGGGGGGGTGGGAAAACTGTTTTTT. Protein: CASSGGVGKLFF.

CDR3 amino acids: CASSLSQGGAYGYTF. CDR3 DNA sequence: TGTGCCAGCAGCTTATCCCAGGGCGGTGCCTATGGCTACACCTTC. The chain uses TRBV11-2 and TRBJ1-2; perhaps TRBD1 as D (5 bases). This CDR3 comprises 15 residues. Germline lookup yields CDR1 SGHAT and CDR2 FQNNGV. V was shortened by 2 bases and J by 4 bases, with 14 bases between the two germline ends.

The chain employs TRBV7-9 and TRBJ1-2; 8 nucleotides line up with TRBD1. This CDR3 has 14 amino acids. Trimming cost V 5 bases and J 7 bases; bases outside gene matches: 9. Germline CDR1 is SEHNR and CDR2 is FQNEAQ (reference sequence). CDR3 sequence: CASSTQGGSVGYTF. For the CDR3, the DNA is TGTGCCAGCAGCACACAGGGGGGGTCGGTTGGCTACACCTTC.

Here the CDR3 reads CASSKGGASPLHF. The CDR3, as DNA: TGTGCCAGCAGCAAAGGGGGCGCTTCACCCCTCCACTTT. This sequence joins TRBV21-1 and TRBJ1-6; the table's D call of TRBD1 was not tested on the DNA. TRBV21-1 is a documented pseudogene. CDR3 length equals 13 residues.

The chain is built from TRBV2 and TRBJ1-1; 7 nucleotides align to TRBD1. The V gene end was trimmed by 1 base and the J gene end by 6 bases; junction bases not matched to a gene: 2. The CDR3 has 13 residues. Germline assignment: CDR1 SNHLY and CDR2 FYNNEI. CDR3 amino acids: CASSEGTGAEAFF. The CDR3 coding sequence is TGTGCCAGCAGTGAAGGAACAGGGGCTGAAGCTTTCTTT.